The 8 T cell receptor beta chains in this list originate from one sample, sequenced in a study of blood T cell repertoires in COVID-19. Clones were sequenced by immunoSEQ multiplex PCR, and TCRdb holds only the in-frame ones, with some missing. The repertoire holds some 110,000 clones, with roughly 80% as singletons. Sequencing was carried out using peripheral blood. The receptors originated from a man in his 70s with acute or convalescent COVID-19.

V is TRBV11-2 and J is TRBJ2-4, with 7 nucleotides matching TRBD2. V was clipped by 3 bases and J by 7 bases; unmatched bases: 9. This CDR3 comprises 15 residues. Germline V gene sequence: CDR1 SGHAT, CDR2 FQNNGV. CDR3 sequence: CASSFTSSGGNIQYF. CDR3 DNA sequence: TGTGCCAGCAGCTTCACCTCGTCGGGAGGTAACATTCAGTACTTC.

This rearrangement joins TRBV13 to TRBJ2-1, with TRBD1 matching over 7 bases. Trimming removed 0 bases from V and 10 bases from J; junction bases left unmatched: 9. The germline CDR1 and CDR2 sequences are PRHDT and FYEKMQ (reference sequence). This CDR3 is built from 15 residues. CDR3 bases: TGTGCCAGCAGCTTAGGCGACAGGGCCCCATGGGAGCAGTTCTTC. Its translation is CASSLGDRAPWEQFF.

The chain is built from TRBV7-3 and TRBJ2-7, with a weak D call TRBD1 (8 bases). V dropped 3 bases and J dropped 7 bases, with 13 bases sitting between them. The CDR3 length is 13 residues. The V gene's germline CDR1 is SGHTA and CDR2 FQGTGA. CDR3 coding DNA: TGTGCCAGCAGCTTTAACAGGGGGGGAGAGCAGTACTTC. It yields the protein CASSFNRGGEQYF.

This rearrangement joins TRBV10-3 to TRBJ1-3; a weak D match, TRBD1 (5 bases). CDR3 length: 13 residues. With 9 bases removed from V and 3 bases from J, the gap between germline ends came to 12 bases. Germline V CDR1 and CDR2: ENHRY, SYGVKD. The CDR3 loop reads CAMAPGNGNTIYF. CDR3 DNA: TGTGCCATGGCCCCAGGGAATGGAAACACCATATATTTT.

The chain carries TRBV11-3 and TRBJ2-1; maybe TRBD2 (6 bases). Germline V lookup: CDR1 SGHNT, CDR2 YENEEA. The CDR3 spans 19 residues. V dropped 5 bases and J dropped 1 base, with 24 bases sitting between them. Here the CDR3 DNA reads TGTGCCAGCAGCCCTGGAGGGCTTTTTCCGGGAGTGTCCTACAATGAGCAGTTCTTC. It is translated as CASSPGGLFPGVSYNEQFF.

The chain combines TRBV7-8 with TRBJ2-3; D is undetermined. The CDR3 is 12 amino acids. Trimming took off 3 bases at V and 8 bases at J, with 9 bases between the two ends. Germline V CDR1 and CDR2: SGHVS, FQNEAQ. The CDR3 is CASSFASGTQYF. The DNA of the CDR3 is TGTGCCAGCAGCTTCGCGTCGGGTACGCAGTATTTT.

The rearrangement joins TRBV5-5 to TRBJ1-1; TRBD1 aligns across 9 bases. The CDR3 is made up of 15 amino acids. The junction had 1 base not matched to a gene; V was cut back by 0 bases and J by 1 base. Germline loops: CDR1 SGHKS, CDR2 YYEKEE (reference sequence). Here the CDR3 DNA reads TGTGCCAGCAGCTTGGAGGGACAGGGGAACACTGAAGCTTTCTTT. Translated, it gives CASSLEGQGNTEAFF. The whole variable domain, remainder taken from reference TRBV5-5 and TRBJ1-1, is DAGVTQSPTHLIKTRGQQVTLRCSPISGHKSVSWYQQVLGQGPQFIFQYYEKEERGRGNFPDRFSARQFPNYSSELNVNALLLGDSALYLCASSLEGQGNTEAFFGQGTRLTVV.

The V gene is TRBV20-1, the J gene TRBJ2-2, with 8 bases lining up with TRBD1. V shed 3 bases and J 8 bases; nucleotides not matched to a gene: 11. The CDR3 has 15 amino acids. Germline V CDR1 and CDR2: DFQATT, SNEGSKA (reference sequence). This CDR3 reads CSASPGQVKSGELFF. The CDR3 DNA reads TGCAGTGCTAGTCCGGGACAGGTTAAATCTGGGGAGCTGTTTTTT.